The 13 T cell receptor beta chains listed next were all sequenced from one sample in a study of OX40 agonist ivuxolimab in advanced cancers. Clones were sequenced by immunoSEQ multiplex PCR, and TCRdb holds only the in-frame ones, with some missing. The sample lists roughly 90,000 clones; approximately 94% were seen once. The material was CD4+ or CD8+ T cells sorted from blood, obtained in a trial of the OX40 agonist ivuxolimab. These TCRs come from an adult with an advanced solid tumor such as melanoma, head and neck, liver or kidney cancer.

The CDR3 sequence is CASSQGDSTDTQYF. The DNA for the CDR3 is TGCGCCAGCAGCCAAGGGGATAGCACAGATACGCAGTATTTT. This chain joins TRBV4-1 and TRBJ2-3; D remains ambiguous. Between the trimmed V and J ends, which lost 1 base and 0 bases, there was a span of 5 bases. The CDR3 extends over 14 amino acids. Germline loops: CDR1 MGHRA, CDR2 YSYEKL.

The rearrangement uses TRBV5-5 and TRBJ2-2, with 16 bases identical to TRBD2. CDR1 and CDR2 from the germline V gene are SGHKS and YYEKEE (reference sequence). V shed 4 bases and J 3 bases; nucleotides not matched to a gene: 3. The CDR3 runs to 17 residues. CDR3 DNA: TGTGCCAGCAGCGAGGGACTAGCGGGAGGGTACACCGGGGAGCTGTTTTTT. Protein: CASSEGLAGGYTGELFF. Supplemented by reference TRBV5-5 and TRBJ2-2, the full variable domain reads DAGVTQSPTHLIKTRGQQVTLRCSPISGHKSVSWYQQVLGQGPQFIFQYYEKEERGRGNFPDRFSARQFPNYSSELNVNALLLGDSALYLCASSEGLAGGYTGELFFGEGSRLTVL.

DNA of the CDR3: TGTGCCAGCAGCTTAGTCTTTGCGGACGCTGAAGCTTTCTTT. The encoded protein is CASSLVFADAEAFF. The chain combines TRBV7-2 with TRBJ1-1; no reliable D call. CDR3 size: 14 residues. CDR1 and CDR2 (germline): SGHTA, FQGNSA. V lost 1 base, J lost 6 bases, and 12 bases lay in between.

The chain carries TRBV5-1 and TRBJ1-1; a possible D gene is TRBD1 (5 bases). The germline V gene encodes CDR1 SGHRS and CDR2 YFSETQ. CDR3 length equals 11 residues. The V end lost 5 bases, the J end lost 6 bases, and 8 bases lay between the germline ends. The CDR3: CASSPGSEAFF. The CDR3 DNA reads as TGCGCCAGCAGTCCAGGGTCTGAAGCTTTCTTT. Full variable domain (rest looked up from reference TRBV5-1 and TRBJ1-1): KAGVTQTPRYLIKTRGQQVTLSCSPISGHRSVSWYQQTPGQGLQFLFEYFSETQRNKGNFPGRFSGRQFSNSRSEMNVSTLELGDSALYLCASSPGSEAFFGQGTRLTVV.

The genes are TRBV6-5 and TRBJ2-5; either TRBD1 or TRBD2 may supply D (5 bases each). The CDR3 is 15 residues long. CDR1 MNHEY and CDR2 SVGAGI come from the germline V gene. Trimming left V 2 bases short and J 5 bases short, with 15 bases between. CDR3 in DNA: TGTGCCAGCAGTTACCAGCACGGGACGGGGGAGACCCAGTACTTC. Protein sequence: CASSYQHGTGETQYF.

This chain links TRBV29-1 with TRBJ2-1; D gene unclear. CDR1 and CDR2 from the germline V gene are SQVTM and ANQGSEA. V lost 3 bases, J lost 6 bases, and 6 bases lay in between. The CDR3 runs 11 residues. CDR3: CSVDGSNEQFF. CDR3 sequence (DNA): TGCAGCGTTGATGGCAGCAATGAGCAGTTCTTC.

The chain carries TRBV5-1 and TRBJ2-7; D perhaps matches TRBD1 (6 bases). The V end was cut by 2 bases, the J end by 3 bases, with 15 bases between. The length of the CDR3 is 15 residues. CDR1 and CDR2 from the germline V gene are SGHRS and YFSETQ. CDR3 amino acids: CASSFTGPFDYEQYF. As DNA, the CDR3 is TGCGCCAGCAGCTTCACAGGGCCCTTCGACTACGAGCAGTACTTC.

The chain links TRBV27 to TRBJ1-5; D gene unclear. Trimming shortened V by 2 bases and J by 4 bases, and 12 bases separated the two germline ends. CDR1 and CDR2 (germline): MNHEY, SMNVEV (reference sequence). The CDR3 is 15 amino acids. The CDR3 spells CASSLRYSLNQPQHF. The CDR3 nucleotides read TGTGCCAGCAGTTTAAGGTACAGCCTAAATCAGCCCCAGCATTTT.

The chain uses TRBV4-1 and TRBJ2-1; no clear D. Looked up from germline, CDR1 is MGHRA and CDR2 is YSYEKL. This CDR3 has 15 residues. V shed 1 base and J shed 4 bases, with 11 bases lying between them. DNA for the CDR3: TGCGCCAGCAGCCAAGGTCTTACCTCTTACAATGAGCAGTTCTTC. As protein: CASSQGLTSYNEQFF.

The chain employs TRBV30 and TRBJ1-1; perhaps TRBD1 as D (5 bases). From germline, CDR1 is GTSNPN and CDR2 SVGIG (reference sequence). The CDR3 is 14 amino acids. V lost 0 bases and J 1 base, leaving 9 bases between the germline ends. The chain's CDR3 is CAWSVRGQNTEAFF. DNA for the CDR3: TGTGCCTGGAGTGTACGAGGACAGAACACTGAAGCTTTCTTT.

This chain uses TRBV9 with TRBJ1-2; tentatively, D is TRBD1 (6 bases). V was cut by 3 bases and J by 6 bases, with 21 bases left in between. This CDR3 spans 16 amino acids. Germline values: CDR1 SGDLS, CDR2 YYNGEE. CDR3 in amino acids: CASSATGSPTMDGYTF. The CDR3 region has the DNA TGTGCCAGCAGCGCAACAGGGAGTCCAACTATGGATGGCTACACCTTC.

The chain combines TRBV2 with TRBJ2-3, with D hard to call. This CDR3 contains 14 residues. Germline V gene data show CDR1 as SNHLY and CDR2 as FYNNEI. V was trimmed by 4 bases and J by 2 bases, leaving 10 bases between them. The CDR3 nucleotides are TGTGCCAGCAGTGGGCAGAGGAACACAGATACGCAGTATTTT. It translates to CASSGQRNTDTQYF.

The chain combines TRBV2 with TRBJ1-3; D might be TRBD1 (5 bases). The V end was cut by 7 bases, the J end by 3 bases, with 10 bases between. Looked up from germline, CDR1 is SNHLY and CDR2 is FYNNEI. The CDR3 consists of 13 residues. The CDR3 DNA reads TGTGCCAGCACCGACGGGGGTGGAAACACCATATATTTT. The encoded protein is CASTDGGGNTIYF.